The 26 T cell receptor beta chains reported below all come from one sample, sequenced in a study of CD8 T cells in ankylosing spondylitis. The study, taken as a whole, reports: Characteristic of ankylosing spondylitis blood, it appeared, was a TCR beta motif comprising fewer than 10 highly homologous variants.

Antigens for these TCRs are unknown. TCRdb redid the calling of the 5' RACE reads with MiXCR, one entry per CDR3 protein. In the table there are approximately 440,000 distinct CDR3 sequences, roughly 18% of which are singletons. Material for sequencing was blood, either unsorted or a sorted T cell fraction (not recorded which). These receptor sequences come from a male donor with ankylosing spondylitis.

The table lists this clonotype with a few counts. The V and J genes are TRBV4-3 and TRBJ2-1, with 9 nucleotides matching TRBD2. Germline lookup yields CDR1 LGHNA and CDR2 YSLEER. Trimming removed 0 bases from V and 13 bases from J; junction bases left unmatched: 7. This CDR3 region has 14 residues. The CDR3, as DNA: TGCGCCAGCAGCCAAGATAAGATAGCGGGAGTTCAGTTCTTC. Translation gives CASSQDKIAGVQFF.

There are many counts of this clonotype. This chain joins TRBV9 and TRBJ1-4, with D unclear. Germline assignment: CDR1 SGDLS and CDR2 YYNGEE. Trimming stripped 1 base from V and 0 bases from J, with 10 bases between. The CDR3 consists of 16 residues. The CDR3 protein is CASSVTPDATNEKLFF. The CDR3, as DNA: TGTGCCAGCAGCGTAACCCCAGATGCAACTAATGAAAAACTGTTTTTT. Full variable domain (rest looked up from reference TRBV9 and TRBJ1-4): DSGVTQTPKHLITATGQRVTLRCSPRSGDLSVYWYQQSLDQGLQFLIQYYNGEERAKGNILERFSAQQFPDLHSELNLSSLELGDSALYFCASSVTPDATNEKLFFGSGTQLSVL.

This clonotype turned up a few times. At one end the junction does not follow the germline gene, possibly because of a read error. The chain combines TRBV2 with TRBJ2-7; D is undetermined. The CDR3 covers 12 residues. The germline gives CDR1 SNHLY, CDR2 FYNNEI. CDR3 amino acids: CASRASPSEQCF. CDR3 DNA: TGTGCCAGCAGGGCCAGTCCCTCCGAGCAGTGCTTC.

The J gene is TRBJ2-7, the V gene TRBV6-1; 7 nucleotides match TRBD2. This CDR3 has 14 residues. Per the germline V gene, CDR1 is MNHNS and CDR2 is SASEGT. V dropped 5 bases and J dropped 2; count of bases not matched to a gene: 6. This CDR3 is CASSKRGGTYEQYF. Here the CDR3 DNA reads TGTGCCAGCAGTAAACGCGGGGGAACCTACGAGCAGTACTTC.

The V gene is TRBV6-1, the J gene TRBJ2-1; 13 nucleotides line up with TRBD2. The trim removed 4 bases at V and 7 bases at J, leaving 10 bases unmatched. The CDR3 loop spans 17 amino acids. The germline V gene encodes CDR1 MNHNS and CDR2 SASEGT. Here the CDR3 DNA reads TGTGCCAGCAGTGGACGGGGACTAGCGGGACTGGGGAATGAGCAGTTCTTC. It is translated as CASSGRGLAGLGNEQFF.

The CDR3 DNA follows: TGTGCCAGCAGTCCTCCCAGGGGGCGCGTCGCGACCCAGTACTTC. Protein product: CASSPPRGRVATQYF. The V call is TRBV6-2 or TRBV6-3, the J call TRBJ2-5, with 8 bases lining up with TRBD1. V trimming: 5 bases; J trimming: 7 bases; junction bases outside the gene matches: 12. Looked up from germline, CDR1 is MNHEY and CDR2 is SVGEGT. CDR3 length: 15 amino acids.

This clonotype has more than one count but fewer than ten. Here the CDR3 DNA reads TGTGCCAGCAGTGGGCGAGTGGGGACAGGGGCCACTGAAGCTTTCTTT. This codes for CASSGRVGTGATEAFF. The chain uses TRBV25-1 and TRBJ1-1; 10 bases are a match to TRBD1. The CDR3 is made up of 16 amino acids. CDR1 and CDR2 from the germline V gene are MGHDK and SYGVNS. After removal of 4 bases from V and 4 bases from J, the junction contained 9 bases not matched to a gene.

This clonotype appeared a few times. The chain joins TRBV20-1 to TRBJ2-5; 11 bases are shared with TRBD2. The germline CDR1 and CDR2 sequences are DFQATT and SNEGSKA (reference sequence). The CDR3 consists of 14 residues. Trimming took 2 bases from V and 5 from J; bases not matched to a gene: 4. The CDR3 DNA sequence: TGCAGTGCTAGACCTCCTAGCGGGGGGGAGACCCAGTACTTC. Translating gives CSARPPSGGETQYF.

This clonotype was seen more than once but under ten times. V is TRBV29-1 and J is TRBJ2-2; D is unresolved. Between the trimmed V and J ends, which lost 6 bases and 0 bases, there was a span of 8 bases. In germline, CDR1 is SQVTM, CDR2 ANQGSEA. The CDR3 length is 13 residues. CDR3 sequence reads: CSVWWSNTGELFF. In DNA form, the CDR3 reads TGCAGCGTCTGGTGGTCGAACACCGGGGAGCTGTTTTTT.

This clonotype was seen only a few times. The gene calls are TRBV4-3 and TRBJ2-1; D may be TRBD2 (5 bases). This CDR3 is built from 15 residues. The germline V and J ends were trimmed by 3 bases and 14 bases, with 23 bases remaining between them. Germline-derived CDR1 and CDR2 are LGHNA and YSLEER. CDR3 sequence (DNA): TGCGCCAGCAGCCAGGGCAATCAACATTGGGCCGGGGAGTTCTTC. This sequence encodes CASSQGNQHWAGEFF.

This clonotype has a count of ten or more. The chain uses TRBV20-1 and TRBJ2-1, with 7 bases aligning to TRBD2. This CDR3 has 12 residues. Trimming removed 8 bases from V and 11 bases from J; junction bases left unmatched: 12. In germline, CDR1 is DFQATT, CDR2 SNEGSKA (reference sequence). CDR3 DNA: TGCAGTTCGGGGAGCGCCGGGACTAAGCAGTTCTTC. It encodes CSSGSAGTKQFF.

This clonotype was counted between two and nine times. The CDR3, as DNA: TGTGCCACCGAACCAAACCCCACTAGCGCGACCCACAATGAGCAGTTCTTC. The encoded protein is CATEPNPTSATHNEQFF. The rearrangement links TRBV10-3 to TRBJ2-1, with 7 bases that match TRBD2. Germline CDR1 and CDR2: ENHRY and SYGVKD. Trimming took 10 bases from V and 5 from J; bases not matched to a gene: 20. The CDR3 covers 17 residues.

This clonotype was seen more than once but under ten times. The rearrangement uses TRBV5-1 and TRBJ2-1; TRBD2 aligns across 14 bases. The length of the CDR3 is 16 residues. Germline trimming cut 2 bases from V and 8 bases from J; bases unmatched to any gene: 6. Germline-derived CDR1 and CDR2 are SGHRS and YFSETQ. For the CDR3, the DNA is TGCGCCAGCAGCTTCCGGACTAGCGGGAGGTCGGATGAGCAGTTCTTC. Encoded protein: CASSFRTSGRSDEQFF.

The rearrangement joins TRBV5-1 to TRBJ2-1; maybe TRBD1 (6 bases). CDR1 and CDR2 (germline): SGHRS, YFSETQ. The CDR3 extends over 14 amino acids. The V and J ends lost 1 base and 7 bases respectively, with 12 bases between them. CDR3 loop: CASSLSGTRNEQFF. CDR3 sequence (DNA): TGCGCCAGCAGCTTGTCCGGGACAAGGAATGAGCAGTTCTTC.

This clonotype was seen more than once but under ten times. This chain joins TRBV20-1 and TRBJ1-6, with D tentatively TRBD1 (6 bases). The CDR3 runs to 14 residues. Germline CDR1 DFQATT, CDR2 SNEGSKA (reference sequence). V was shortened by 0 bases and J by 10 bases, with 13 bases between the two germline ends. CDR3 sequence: CSARDTGISSPLHF. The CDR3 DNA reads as TGCAGTGCTAGAGACACAGGGATTTCCTCACCCCTCCACTTT.

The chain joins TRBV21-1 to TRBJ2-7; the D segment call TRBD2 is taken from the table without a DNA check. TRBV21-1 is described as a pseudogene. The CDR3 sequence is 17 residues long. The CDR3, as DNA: TGTGCCAGCAGCAAAGGATATATAGCGGGAGAAGGCTACGAGCAGTACTTC. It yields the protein CASSKGYIAGEGYEQYF.

CDR3 DNA: TGTGCCAGCAGCCAAGAGACCCAGGGGACCTCACCCCTCCACTTT. The encoded protein is CASSQETQGTSPLHF. V usage is TRBV4-2 and J usage is TRBJ1-6; possible D gene TRBD1, 6 bases. This CDR3 comprises 15 residues. In germline, CDR1 is LGHNA, CDR2 YNFKEQ. Trimming cost V 0 bases and J 10 bases, with 13 bases left between them.

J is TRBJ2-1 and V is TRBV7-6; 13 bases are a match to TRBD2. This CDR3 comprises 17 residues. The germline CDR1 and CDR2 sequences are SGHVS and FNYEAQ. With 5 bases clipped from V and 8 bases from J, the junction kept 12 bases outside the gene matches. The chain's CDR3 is CASSANPGTSGIYEQFF. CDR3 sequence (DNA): TGTGCCAGCAGCGCAAATCCTGGGACTAGCGGGATCTATGAGCAGTTCTTC.

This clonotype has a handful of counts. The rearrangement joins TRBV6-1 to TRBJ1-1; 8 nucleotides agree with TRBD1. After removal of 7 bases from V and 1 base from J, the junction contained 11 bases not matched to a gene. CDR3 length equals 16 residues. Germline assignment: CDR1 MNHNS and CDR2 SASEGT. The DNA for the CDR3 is TGTGCCAGCACGAGGCAGGGGGCGATGTCGAACACTGAAGCTTTCTTT. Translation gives CASTRQGAMSNTEAFF.

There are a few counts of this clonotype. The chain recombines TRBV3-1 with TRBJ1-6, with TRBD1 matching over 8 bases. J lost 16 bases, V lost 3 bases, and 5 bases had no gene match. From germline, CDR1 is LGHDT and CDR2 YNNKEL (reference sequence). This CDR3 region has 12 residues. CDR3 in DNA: TGTGCCAGCAGCCAGGACAGGGTGGCTCTCCACTTT. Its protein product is CASSQDRVALHF.

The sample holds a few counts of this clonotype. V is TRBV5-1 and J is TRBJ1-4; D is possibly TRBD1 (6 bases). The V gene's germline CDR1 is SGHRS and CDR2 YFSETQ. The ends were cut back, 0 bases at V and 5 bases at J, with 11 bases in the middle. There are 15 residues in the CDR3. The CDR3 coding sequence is TGCGCCAGCAGCTTGGGGGACAAGAACAATGAAAAACTGTTTTTT. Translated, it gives CASSLGDKNNEKLFF.

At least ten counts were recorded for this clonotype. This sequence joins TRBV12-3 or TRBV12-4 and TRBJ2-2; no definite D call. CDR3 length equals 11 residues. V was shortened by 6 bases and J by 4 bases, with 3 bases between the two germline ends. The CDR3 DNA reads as TGTGCCAGCAGCACCACCGGGGAGCTGTTTTTT. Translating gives CASSTTGELFF.

In DNA, the CDR3 is TGTGCCAGCCATGGCCTGGGCGAGACCCAGTACTTC. Protein: CASHGLGETQYF. J is TRBJ2-5 and V is TRBV28; unclear D gene. CDR1 MDHEN and CDR2 SYDVKM come from the germline V gene. The CDR3 extends over 12 amino acids. V lost 8 bases, J lost 5 bases, and 12 bases lay in between.

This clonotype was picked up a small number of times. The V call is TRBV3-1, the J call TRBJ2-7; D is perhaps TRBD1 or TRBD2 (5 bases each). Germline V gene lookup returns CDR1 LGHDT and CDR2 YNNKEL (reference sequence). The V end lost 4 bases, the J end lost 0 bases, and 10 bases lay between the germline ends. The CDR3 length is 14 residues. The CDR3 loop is CASSLRDGSYEQYF. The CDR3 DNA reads TGTGCCAGCAGCCTCCGGGACGGCTCCTACGAGCAGTACTTC.

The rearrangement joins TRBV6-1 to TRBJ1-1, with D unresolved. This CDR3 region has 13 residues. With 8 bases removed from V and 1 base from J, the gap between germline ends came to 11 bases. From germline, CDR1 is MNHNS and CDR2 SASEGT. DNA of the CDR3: TGTGCCAGCTGGATTAGGCAGAACACTGAAGCTTTCTTT. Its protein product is CASWIRQNTEAFF.

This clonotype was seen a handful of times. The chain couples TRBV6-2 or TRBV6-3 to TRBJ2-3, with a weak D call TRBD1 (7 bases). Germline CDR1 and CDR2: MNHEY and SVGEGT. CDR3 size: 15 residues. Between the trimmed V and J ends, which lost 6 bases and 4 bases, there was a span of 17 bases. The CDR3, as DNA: TGTGCCAGCAGGAAGGGGGCCGGGGGAGCAGATACGCAGTATTTT. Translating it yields CASRKGAGGADTQYF.